These 19 T cell receptor beta chains were all obtained from the same sample, sequenced in a study of early T cells in non-severe SARS-CoV-2 infection (dated by TCRdb to the early 2020s). To prepare the library, 5' RACE was applied. The run used a NextSeq 500. Starting from the raw public reads, TCRdb applied fastp trimming at Q25, assembled clones with MiXCR and retained in-frame beta chains. Every CDR3 protein is listed once, alongside the most common genes and DNA of its rows. A total of roughly 120,000 distinct CDR3 sequences appear in this sample, over 9.5% of them only once. The ten largest clones add up to about 3.8% of the sample. The sample was whole blood, taken at baseline. Every receptor here comes from an adult who was a healthcare worker with PCR-confirmed SARS-CoV-2 infection or an uninfected control (not recorded which).

The J gene is TRBJ2-7, the V gene TRBV6-5; 10 bases map to TRBD2. CDR1 and CDR2 from the germline V gene are MNHEY and SVGAGI. The CDR3 totals 13 residues. The J segment lost 7 bases and the V segment lost 2 bases, leaving 2 bases of the junction unmatched. The CDR3 loop reads CASSYRTSGEQYF. In DNA, the CDR3 is TGTGCCAGCAGTTACAGGACTAGCGGTGAGCAGTACTTC.

On this clonotype itself: A single base separates this from a much larger clone, so it may be a read error. The genes are TRBV28 and TRBJ1-2; a possible D gene is TRBD1 (6 bases). V dropped 7 bases and J dropped 4 bases, with 16 bases sitting between them. This CDR3 comprises 14 residues. In germline, CDR1 is MDHEN, CDR2 SYDVKM. CDR3 sequence (DNA): TGTGCCAGCAACCCAGGGGCTTCCGCCTATGGCTACACCTTC. Translation: CASNPGASAYGYTF.

This clonotype was seen a few times. This chain joins TRBV20-1 and TRBJ2-3; D unresolved. This CDR3 is built from 13 residues. The germline V gene encodes CDR1 DFQATT and CDR2 SNEGSKA (reference sequence). V was clipped by 6 bases and J by 1 base, with 11 bases between them. The DNA for the CDR3 is TGCAGTGCCGCAACTACCCGCACAGATACGCAGTATTTT. This encodes CSAATTRTDTQYF.

This clonotype was recorded at least ten times. The chain recombines TRBV7-6 with TRBJ2-7; 7 nucleotides match TRBD1. V lost 5 bases and J lost 3; bases outside the gene matches: 22. The CDR3 spans 19 residues. The germline gives CDR1 SGHVS, CDR2 FNYEAQ. CDR3 protein: CASSPMIRQGTLLDYEQYF. The CDR3 DNA reads as TGTGCCAGCAGCCCCATGATCCGACAGGGAACCTTACTAGACTACGAGCAGTACTTC.

This clonotype appeared many times. The CDR3 DNA sequence: TGTGCCAGCAGCCAAGATAGCCCCAGCAATCAGCCCCAGCATTTT. It yields the protein CASSQDSPSNQPQHF. The V call is TRBV4-2, the J call TRBJ1-5; D gene unclear. Trimming removed 0 bases at V and 1 base at J, with 7 bases between. The CDR3 has 15 residues. CDR1 is LGHNA, CDR2 YNFKEQ, per germline.

At least ten counts were recorded for this clonotype. The chain uses TRBV18 and TRBJ1-2, with D maybe TRBD1 (6 bases). The V gene lost 0 bases and the J gene lost 4 bases, with 18 bases spanning the gap. The CDR3 runs 17 residues. Germline assignment: CDR1 KGHSH and CDR2 LQKENI. The CDR3 here is CASSPPIMPGAGYGYTF. The CDR3, as DNA: TGTGCCAGCTCACCACCGATCATGCCAGGGGCAGGCTATGGCTACACCTTC.

The rearrangement joins TRBV29-1 to TRBJ1-1, with D possibly TRBD1 on 6 matching bases. Germline V CDR1 and CDR2: SQVTM, ANQGSEA. The CDR3 length is 11 residues. Trimming pared 5 bases from V and 3 bases from J, leaving 7 bases between. The CDR3 DNA sequence: TGCAGCGTTCAGGGGTACACTGAAGCTTTCTTT. It translates to CSVQGYTEAFF.

The chain links TRBV20-1 to TRBJ2-2; D unclear. The CDR3 totals 14 residues. Germline loops: CDR1 DFQATT, CDR2 SNEGSKA (reference sequence). With 1 base removed from V and 2 bases from J, the gap between germline ends came to 8 bases. The CDR3 is CSARVSSNTGELFF. The CDR3 DNA follows: TGCAGTGCTAGAGTTTCCTCTAACACCGGGGAGCTGTTTTTT.

V and J are TRBV5-5 and TRBJ2-1, with D maybe TRBD1 (7 bases). CDR3 length: 15 residues. Germline CDR1 and CDR2: SGHKS and YYEKEE (reference sequence). With 3 bases removed from V and 4 bases from J, the gap between germline ends came to 14 bases. The CDR3 region is CASSWAGQTYNEQFF. CDR3 sequence (DNA): TGTGCCAGCAGCTGGGCGGGACAGACATACAATGAGCAGTTCTTC.

The chain employs TRBV7-8 and TRBJ2-7; D not certain. Germline loops: CDR1 SGHVS, CDR2 FQNEAQ. V shed 3 bases and J shed 4 bases, with 13 bases lying between them. The CDR3 length is 14 residues. The CDR3 bases are TGTGCCAGCAGCTTCGGGCCACTCGGGTACGAGCAGTACTTC. Encoded protein: CASSFGPLGYEQYF.

This clonotype occurred many times. At one boundary the junction diverges from the germline segment, which might be a read error. The genes are TRBV20-1 and TRBJ2-7; TRBD2 might be the D (6 bases). Per germline, CDR1 DFQATT and CDR2 SNEGSKA (reference sequence). The CDR3 has 18 residues. CDR3 region: CSARGPTESGWSSYEQYF. Written as DNA, the CDR3 is TGCAGTGCCAGAGGCCCAACCGAAAGCGGGTGGAGCTCCTACGAGCAGTACTTC.

This clonotype was counted only a few times. This chain links TRBV4-2 with TRBJ2-7; a weak D match, TRBD2 (5 bases). Germline loops: CDR1 LGHNA, CDR2 YNFKEQ. The CDR3 totals 12 residues. V was shortened by 4 bases and J by 6 bases, with 10 bases between the two germline ends. The CDR3 reads CASSPADSEQYF. The CDR3 nucleotides are TGTGCCAGCAGCCCAGCGGACTCCGAGCAGTACTTC.

This chain links TRBV18 with TRBJ2-5; tentatively, D is TRBD2 (5 bases). This CDR3 is built from 15 residues. The germline V gene encodes CDR1 KGHSH and CDR2 LQKENI. The ends were cut back, 6 bases at V and 2 bases at J, with 16 bases in the middle. The CDR3 region is CASSKNSAAQETQYF. The CDR3 DNA is TGTGCCAGCTCCAAAAATTCAGCGGCACAAGAGACCCAGTACTTC.

This clonotype was seen only a few times. This rearrangement joins TRBV10-3 to TRBJ2-7, with D possibly TRBD1 on 5 matching bases. V shed 2 bases and J shed 5 bases, with 13 bases lying between them. The CDR3 loop spans 14 amino acids. Germline values: CDR1 ENHRY, CDR2 SYGVKD. The CDR3: CAISEPRDFDEQYF. The CDR3 bases are TGTGCCATCAGTGAGCCCAGGGATTTCGACGAGCAGTACTTC.

The sample holds many counts of this clonotype. The chain joins TRBV20-1 to TRBJ1-3; 7 nucleotides align to TRBD1. CDR3 length: 16 residues. Per the germline V gene, CDR1 is DFQATT and CDR2 is SNEGSKA (reference sequence). V dropped 1 base and J dropped 0; count of bases not matched to a gene: 6. This chain's CDR3 is CSARGGTGASGNTIYF. CDR3 nucleotides: TGCAGTGCTAGAGGGGGAACAGGGGCCTCTGGAAACACCATATATTTT.

This chain links TRBV7-8 with TRBJ1-1; the match to TRBD1 covers 8 bases. The CDR3 has 15 residues. The trim removed 2 bases at V and 1 base at J, leaving 3 bases unmatched. Germline assignment: CDR1 SGHVS and CDR2 FQNEAQ. DNA for the CDR3: TGTGCCAGCAGCTTACGACAGGGGTCGAACACTGAAGCTTTCTTT. Translating it yields CASSLRQGSNTEAFF.

Only a few counts were recorded for this clonotype. This chain uses TRBV20-1 with TRBJ2-7; D not certain. The CDR3 runs to 15 residues. Germline-derived CDR1 and CDR2 are DFQATT and SNEGSKA (reference sequence). V was clipped by 6 bases and J by 3 bases, with 21 bases between them. CDR3 DNA sequence: TGCAGTGCCCAAGGGTACAGCCCAGGTCACTACGAGCAGTACTTC. It yields the protein CSAQGYSPGHYEQYF.

About this clonotype itself: A read error may account for a junction end that differs from germline. The rearrangement joins TRBV12-3 or TRBV12-4 to TRBJ2-3; D remains ambiguous. This CDR3 region has 11 residues. The CDR3 loop is CTSSLTDTQYF. In nucleotides, the CDR3 is TGTACCAGCAGTTTGACAGATACGCAGTATTTT.

This rearrangement joins TRBV7-6 to TRBJ2-2; D uncertain. V was cut by 5 bases and J by 4 bases, with 11 bases left in between. Germline CDR1 reads SGHVS; CDR2 reads FNYEAQ. The CDR3 loop spans 14 amino acids. The CDR3: CASSVSRSTGELFF. CDR3 sequence (DNA): TGTGCCAGCAGCGTCTCGAGATCCACCGGGGAGCTGTTTTTT.